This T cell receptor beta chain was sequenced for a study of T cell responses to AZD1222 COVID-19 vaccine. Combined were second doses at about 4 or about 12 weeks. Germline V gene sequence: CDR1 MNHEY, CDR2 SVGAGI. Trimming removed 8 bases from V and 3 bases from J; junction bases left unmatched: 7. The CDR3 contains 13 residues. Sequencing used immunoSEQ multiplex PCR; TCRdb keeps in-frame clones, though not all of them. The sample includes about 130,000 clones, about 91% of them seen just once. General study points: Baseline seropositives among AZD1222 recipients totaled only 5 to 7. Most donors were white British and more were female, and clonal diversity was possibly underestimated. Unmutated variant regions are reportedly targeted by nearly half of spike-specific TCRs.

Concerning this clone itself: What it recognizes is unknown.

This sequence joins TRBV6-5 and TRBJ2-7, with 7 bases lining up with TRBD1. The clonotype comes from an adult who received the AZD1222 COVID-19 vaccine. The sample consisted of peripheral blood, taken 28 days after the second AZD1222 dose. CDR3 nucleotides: TGTGCCAGCGTTCCGGGACAGAGCTACGAGCAGTACTTC. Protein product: CASVPGQSYEQYF.